This record looks at one TCR beta chain sequence and its context. Its specificity is unknown. This specimen comes from a study of cytomegalovirus exposure and HLA in healthy donors. Study-wide points: The study put roughly 160 TCR beta chains on its list as cytomegalovirus-associated. TCR sequences were mostly rare, though some public TCRs occurred in many donors.

The CDR3 runs 16 residues. Trimming removed 2 bases from V and 0 bases from J, with 10 bases in between. Germline V CDR1 and CDR2: MDHEN, SYDVKM. The study drew the donors from its roughly 120-subject validation cohort, separate from the approximately 700-subject first cohort. Sequencing was performed with immunoSEQ multiplex PCR; in TCRdb, only in-frame clones are kept and a portion is missing. The table records some 110,000 clones, more than 85% of them present only once. Specimen: PBMCs. This receptor was obtained from a young woman in good health and CMV-seropositive. The rearrangement links TRBV28 to TRBJ1-4; D remains ambiguous. CDR3 in DNA: TGTGCCAGCAGTTTAAGTAGTCTTGCAACTAATGAAAAACTGTTTTTT. Translated: CASSLSSLATNEKLFF.